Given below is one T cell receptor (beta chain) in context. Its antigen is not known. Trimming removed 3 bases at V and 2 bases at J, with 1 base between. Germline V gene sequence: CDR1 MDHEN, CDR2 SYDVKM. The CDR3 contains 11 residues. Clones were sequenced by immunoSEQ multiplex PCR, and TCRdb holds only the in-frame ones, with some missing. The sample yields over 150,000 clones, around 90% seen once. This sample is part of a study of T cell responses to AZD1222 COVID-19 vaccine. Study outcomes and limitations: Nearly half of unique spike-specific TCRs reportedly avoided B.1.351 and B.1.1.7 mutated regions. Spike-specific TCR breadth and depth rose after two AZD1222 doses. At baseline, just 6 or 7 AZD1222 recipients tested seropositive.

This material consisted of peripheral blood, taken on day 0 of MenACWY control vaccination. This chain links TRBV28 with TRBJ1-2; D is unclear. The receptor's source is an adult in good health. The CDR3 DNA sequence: TGTGCCAGCAGTTTCAACTATGGCTACACCTTC. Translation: CASSFNYGYTF.